The clone carrying this T cell receptor beta chain appeared a few times. As yet, its antigen is unknown. The study, taken as a whole, reports: Tumor memory CD4+ T cell TCR gene usage clustered with blood and lymph node memory CD4+ cells and lymph node naive CD4+ cells. Tumor-infiltrating Treg TCR alpha and beta sequences overlapped most with tumor naive CD4+ T cells, then blood naive.

Semi-nested PCR with Nested Universal Primer A followed constant-region reverse priming of full-length variable regions. TCRdb redid the calling of the 5' RACE reads with MiXCR, one entry per CDR3 protein. The profile covers 35,000 to 50,000 distinct CDR3 sequences, with 29% appearing a single time and 3.7% taken by the ten largest. The memory fraction was CD4+CD45RO+CD25- cells. V lost 0 bases to trimming and J lost 16 bases, with 9 bases between them. CDR1 and CDR2 from the germline V gene are KGHDR and SFDVKD. The CDR3 is 11 residues long. The sequence derives from a female donor with breast cancer. The material sequenced was memory CD4+ T cells sorted from a lymph node. Subset of the sample: memory CD4+ T cells, CD4+CD45RO+CD25-. The gene calls are TRBV24-1 and TRBJ1-3; D not certain. CDR3 amino acids: CATSDLDDTYF. The CDR3 nucleotides are TGTGCCACCAGTGATTTGGATGATACGTATTTT.